What follows describes a single T cell receptor (beta chain). This sample's time point: baseline pretreatment blood. Treatment denoted: 15 Gy SBRT to primary tumor, nephrectomy 4 weeks later. The tumor was a clear cell renal cell carcinoma. TCRdb's table, derived via immunoSEQ multiplex PCR, lists solely in-frame clones and lacks some. The sample consists of around 94,000 clones, about 86% of them appearing once. These data come from a study of radiation and T cells in renal cell carcinoma. The receptor was derived from a man aged 45-65 years with renal cell carcinoma. Sequenced material: blood, taken from a patient whose treatment included radiotherapy and nephrectomy.

CDR3 in amino acids: CASSVSGRGTDTQYF. In DNA, the CDR3 is TGTGCCAGCAGTGTAAGCGGGAGGGGCACAGATACGCAGTATTTT. The rearrangement links TRBV28 to TRBJ2-3; TRBD2 aligns across 10 bases. The germline CDR1 and CDR2 sequences are MDHEN and SYDVKM. The CDR3 runs 15 residues. The V gene end was trimmed by 5 bases and the J gene end by 1 base; junction bases not matched to a gene: 3.